The next 15 T cell receptor beta chains were all read from a single sample in a study of shared clonotypes between healthy human individuals. TCRdb keeps only in-frame clones here, not all; method: immunoSEQ multiplex PCR. The sample lists approximately 530,000 clones, almost 97% occurring once. Sequencing input: naive CD4+ T cells sorted from blood. Subset denoted: CD45RA+ positively selected. These receptors came from a woman in her 30s in good health.

This chain joins TRBV28 and TRBJ1-3; D perhaps matches TRBD1 (5 bases). Per the germline V gene, CDR1 is MDHEN and CDR2 is SYDVKM. The CDR3 runs 14 residues. V dropped 6 bases and J dropped 3 bases, with 12 bases sitting between them. CDR3 DNA: TGTGCCAGCAGCCCCGGGACCGATGGAAACACCATATATTTT. Translated, it gives CASSPGTDGNTIYF.

This clone was seen a handful of times. The rearrangement links TRBV5-1 to TRBJ1-2; perhaps TRBD1 as D (6 bases). CDR1 and CDR2 (germline): SGHRS, YFSETQ. The length of the CDR3 is 14 residues. V was cut by 0 bases and J by 4 bases, with 10 bases left in between. In DNA, the CDR3 is TGCGCCAGCAGCTTGGGGACAGATAGCTATGGCTACACCTTC. It is translated as CASSLGTDSYGYTF.

The chain combines TRBV13 with TRBJ1-3; no clear D gene. Trimming took 2 bases from V and 7 from J, leaving 12 bases between them. The germline gives CDR1 PRHDT, CDR2 FYEKMQ (reference sequence). The CDR3 contains 14 residues. The CDR3 coding sequence is TGTGCCAGCAGCTTACGACCTTTGGGGAACACCATATATTTT. It codes for CASSLRPLGNTIYF.

The rearrangement links TRBV28 to TRBJ2-5; 16 nucleotides line up with TRBD2. Germline V gives CDR1 MDHEN, CDR2 SYDVKM. This CDR3 region has 16 residues. V lost 6 bases and J lost 11; bases outside the gene matches: 12. The CDR3 DNA reads as TGTGCCAGCAGCTCCCCGGGACTAGCGGGAGGGAAAGAGCAGTACTTC. This codes for CASSSPGLAGGKEQYF. Based on the CDR3 plus reference TRBV28 and TRBJ2-5, the full variable domain is DVKVTQSSRYLVKRTGEKVFLECVQDMDHENMFWYRQDPGLGLRLIYFSYDVKMKEKGDIPEGYSVSREKKERFSLILESASTNQTSMYLCASSSPGLAGGKEQYFGPGTRLLVL.

The chain employs TRBV4-1 and TRBJ2-7; TRBD1 agrees at 7 bases. Germline V gene sequence: CDR1 MGHRA, CDR2 YSYEKL. The CDR3 contains 16 residues. The V and J ends lost 2 bases and 1 base, in that order; junction bases with no gene match: 8. The CDR3 region has the DNA TGCGCCAGCAGCCAATTACCGGACAGGTTTTCCTACGAGCAGTACTTC. Its protein is CASSQLPDRFSYEQYF.

The gene calls are TRBV11-2 and TRBJ2-2, with 7 bases that match TRBD2. After removal of 5 bases from V and 4 bases from J, the junction contained 7 bases not matched to a gene. The CDR3 spans 15 residues. The V gene's germline CDR1 is SGHAT and CDR2 FQNNGV. CDR3 residues: CASSLGRDGTGELFF. For the CDR3, the DNA is TGTGCCAGCAGCCTTGGGAGGGATGGCACCGGGGAGCTGTTTTTT.

The genes are TRBV15 and TRBJ1-4; TRBD1 aligns across 9 bases. Germline CDR1 reads LNHNV; CDR2 reads YYDKDF (reference sequence). The CDR3 runs to 16 residues. V shed 1 base, J shed 7 bases, and the junction held 7 bases outside the gene matches. DNA for the CDR3: TGTGCCACCAGCAGAGTTTTAGGACAGGGGACTGAAAAACTGTTTTTT. This encodes CATSRVLGQGTEKLFF.

This chain uses TRBV7-8 with TRBJ2-5; TRBD2 matches at 11 bases. Germline-derived CDR1 and CDR2 are SGHVS and FQNEAQ. The CDR3 runs 17 residues. J lost 2 bases, V lost 2 bases, and 7 bases had no gene match. The CDR3, as DNA: TGTGCCAGCAGCTTACATTTAGCGGGAGGGGTTCAAGAGACCCAGTACTTC. This encodes CASSLHLAGGVQETQYF.

V is TRBV7-2 and J is TRBJ2-7; 12 bases map to TRBD1. With 3 bases clipped from V and 7 bases from J, the junction kept 4 bases outside the gene matches. The CDR3 length is 14 residues. The germline V gene encodes CDR1 SGHTA and CDR2 FQGNSA. The CDR3 protein is CASSLGQGAGEQYF. In DNA form, the CDR3 reads TGTGCCAGCAGCTTGGGACAGGGGGCGGGAGAGCAGTACTTC. The whole variable domain, filled in from reference TRBV7-2 and TRBJ2-7, reads GAGVSQSPSNKVTEKGKDVELRCDPISGHTALYWYRQSLGQGLEFLIYFQGNSAPDKSGLPSDRFSAERTGGSVSTLTIQRTQQEDSAVYLCASSLGQGAGEQYFGPGTRLTVT.

The chain uses TRBV27 and TRBJ1-5, with TRBD1 matching 7 bases. Germline CDR1 reads MNHEY; CDR2 reads SMNVEV (reference sequence). The V segment lost 5 bases and the J segment 4 bases; nucleotides outside the gene matches: 11. This CDR3 has 16 residues. CDR3 region: CASSHLRQGVNQPQHF. CDR3 nucleotide sequence: TGTGCCAGCAGTCACCTCCGGCAGGGGGTGAATCAGCCCCAGCATTTT.

This clone was detected once. The J gene is TRBJ2-1, the V gene TRBV5-5, with 9 bases lining up with TRBD1. V dropped 4 bases and J dropped 1; count of bases not matched to a gene: 9. The length of the CDR3 is 17 residues. Germline loops: CDR1 SGHKS, CDR2 YYEKEE (reference sequence). DNA for the CDR3: TGTGCCAGCAGCCCGGACAGGGGTCATAGGTCCTACAATGAGCAGTTCTTC. Amino acids: CASSPDRGHRSYNEQFF.

The chain is built from TRBV5-4 and TRBJ1-2; D may be TRBD1 (5 bases). Germline V gives CDR1 SGHNT, CDR2 YYREEE (reference sequence). V was cut by 3 bases and J by 4 bases, with 19 bases left in between. This CDR3 contains 16 residues. CDR3 in DNA: TGTGCCAGCAGCTCGTTGACAGACCAGACTTTCTATGGCTACACCTTC. Translated: CASSSLTDQTFYGYTF. Drawing the rest from reference TRBV5-4 and TRBJ1-2, the complete variable domain is ETGVTQSPTHLIKTRGQQVTLRCSSQSGHNTVSWYQQALGQGPQFIFQYYREEENGRGNFPPRFSGLQFPNYSSELNVNALELDDSALYLCASSSLTDQTFYGYTFGSGTRLTVV.

This chain's CDR3 is CATSRGPSGNTGELFF. CDR3 DNA sequence: TGTGCCACCTCTAGGGGTCCCAGCGGGAACACCGGGGAGCTGTTTTTT. This chain links TRBV15 with TRBJ2-2, with D possibly being TRBD1 or TRBD2 (5 bases each). Germline CDR1 and CDR2: LNHNV and YYDKDF (reference sequence). This CDR3 comprises 16 residues. V shed 8 bases and J shed 1 base, with 17 bases lying between them.

The chain has TRBV27 and TRBJ1-2; 8 nucleotides align to TRBD1. Germline CDR1 reads MNHEY; CDR2 reads SMNVEV (reference sequence). Losses at the gene ends were 4 bases for V and 3 bases for J; bases not matched to a gene: 4. The CDR3 contains 14 residues. CDR3 sequence (DNA): TGTGCCAGCAGTTGGACAGGGAGGGACTATGGCTACACCTTC. This codes for CASSWTGRDYGYTF.

The CDR3 nucleotides read TGTGCCTGGAAAGGGCGACCCATTGGGGACTCTGGGGCCAACGTCCTGACTTTC. This codes for CAWKGRPIGDSGANVLTF. The rearrangement joins TRBV30 to TRBJ2-6; no clear D. CDR1 and CDR2 (germline): GTSNPN, SVGIG (reference sequence). V was clipped by 4 bases and J by 0 bases, with 19 bases between them. CDR3 size: 18 residues. Variable domain in full (rest from reference TRBV30 and TRBJ2-6): SQTIHQWPATLVQPVGSPLSLECTVEGTSNPNLYWYRQAAGRGLQLLFYSVGIGQISSEVPQNLSASRPQDRQFILSSKKLLLSDSGFYLCAWKGRPIGDSGANVLTFGAGSRLTVL.